This TCR beta chain is drawn from a study of blood T cell repertoires in COVID-19. Study in general: There were acute and convalescent COVID-19 samples, and they came from the United States, Italy and Spain.

V lost 3 bases and J lost 0, with 5 bases in between. Germline V lookup: CDR1 SQVTM, CDR2 ANQGSEA. This CDR3 region has 12 residues. Repertoires were generated with immunoSEQ multiplex PCR, while TCRdb's copy carries only in-frame clones and drops some. This repertoire shows some 320,000 clones, around 88% found once; its top ten account for over 6%. The origin of this receptor is a woman in her thirties who had recovered from COVID-19. What was sequenced was peripheral blood. The J gene is TRBJ1-2, the V gene TRBV29-1; perhaps TRBD1 as D (5 bases). CDR3 nucleotides: TGCAGCGTTGACAGGGCTAACTATGGCTACACCTTC. Translation: CSVDRANYGYTF.